A single sample is the source of the 16 T cell receptor beta chains below, sequenced in a study of vaccination effects on CD4 cells after COVID-19. The assay was immunoSEQ multiplex PCR, and TCRdb's table has in-frame clones only and misses some. The sample holds approximately 30,000 clones, more than 60% seen once. Before any sequencing was done, the ViraFEST assay used viral peptide pools to expand antigen-specific CD4+ T cells. Subsequent to a culture period of 10 to 11 days, CD4+ T cells were isolated. People in the vaccine group had not been infected with SARS-CoV-2 before, and their nucleocapsid antibodies were negative. No antigen has been assigned to these receptors. The sample in question was CD4+ T cells from PBMCs cultured with SARS-CoV-2 spike peptides, obtained before COVID-19 vaccination. All receptors come from a human donor who received a COVID-19 vaccine.

This clone came up a few times. J is TRBJ1-5 and V is TRBV21-1. TRBV21-1 is reported as a pseudogene. This CDR3 region has 16 residues. For the CDR3, the DNA is TGTGCCAGCAGCCACCATATGGCGGCGGTCAATCAGCCCCAGCATTTT. Translation gives CASSHHMAAVNQPQHF.

The chain employs TRBV6-5 and TRBJ2-7; tentative D call: TRBD2 (7 bases). Trimming removed 6 bases from V and 2 bases from J, with 17 bases in between. The CDR3 loop spans 15 amino acids. Germline lookup yields CDR1 MNHEY and CDR2 SVGAGI. CDR3 residues: CASRAEAGAAYEQYF. DNA for the CDR3: TGTGCCAGCAGGGCCGAGGCGGGGGCGGCCTACGAGCAGTACTTC.

This sequence joins TRBV11-2 and TRBJ1-1; D is perhaps TRBD1 (5 bases). Trimming pared 1 base from V and 3 bases from J, leaving 9 bases between. Germline V gene sequence: CDR1 SGHAT, CDR2 FQNNGV. The CDR3 has 14 residues. The CDR3 sequence is CASSLGRGYTEAFF. In DNA, the CDR3 is TGTGCCAGCAGCTTAGGTCGGGGGTACACTGAAGCTTTCTTT. Full variable domain (remainder filled in from reference TRBV11-2 and TRBJ1-1): EAGVAQSPRYKIIEKRQSVAFWCNPISGHATLYWYQQILGQGPKLLIQFQNNGVVDDSQLPKDRFSAERLKGVDSTLKIQPAKLEDSAVYLCASSLGRGYTEAFFGQGTRLTVV.

A few counts support this clone. The V call is TRBV7-9, the J call TRBJ1-2; D gene ambiguous. Trimming left V 3 bases short and J 8 bases short, with 7 bases between. The CDR3 runs to 11 residues. CDR1 and CDR2 from the germline V gene are SEHNR and FQNEAQ (reference sequence). The CDR3 protein is CASSFSAGYTF. The CDR3 DNA follows: TGTGCCAGCAGCTTTTCCGCGGGCTACACCTTC.

V usage is TRBV9 and J usage is TRBJ2-5; D is perhaps TRBD1 or TRBD2 (7 bases each). Germline V gives CDR1 SGDLS, CDR2 YYNGEE. This CDR3 contains 17 residues. Trimming shortened V by 0 bases and J by 4 bases, and 19 bases separated the two germline ends. CDR3 amino acids: CASSVGPLGGGIETQYF. The DNA for the CDR3 is TGTGCCAGCAGCGTAGGACCCCTGGGAGGGGGCATAGAGACCCAGTACTTC.

The chain uses TRBV7-2 and TRBJ1-2; D remains ambiguous. Germline V gene sequence: CDR1 SGHTA, CDR2 FQGNSA. The CDR3 runs 13 residues. Trimming left V 2 bases short and J 6 bases short, with 10 bases between. The CDR3 bases are TGTGCCAGCAGCTTACGACACTCGGATGGCTACACCTTC. This encodes CASSLRHSDGYTF.

The chain has TRBV28 and TRBJ1-2; TRBD1 might be the D (5 bases). Germline CDR1 and CDR2: MDHEN and SYDVKM. Trimming shortened V by 5 bases and J by 3 bases, and 10 bases separated the two germline ends. This CDR3 is built from 13 residues. The CDR3 DNA reads TGTGCCAGCAGTCCCAGGGACCACTATGGCTACACCTTC. It yields the protein CASSPRDHYGYTF.

The chain's CDR3 is CASSTLKAGQETQYF. CDR3 bases: TGTGCCAGCAGCACCTTGAAGGCGGGACAAGAGACCCAGTACTTC. The V call is TRBV5-6, the J call TRBJ2-5; D perhaps matches TRBD2 (6 bases). Trimming removed 4 bases at V and 2 bases at J, with 15 bases between. CDR1 SGHDT and CDR2 YYEEEE come from the germline V gene. This CDR3 comprises 15 residues.

The rearrangement uses TRBV2 and TRBJ2-1; 12 bases agree with TRBD2. The ends lost 8 bases at V and 4 bases at J; junction bases unmatched: 6. The germline V gene has CDR1 SNHLY and CDR2 FYNNEI. The CDR3 totals 15 residues. CDR3 in DNA: TGTGCCAGCCGTGGACTAGCGGGGCCGTACAATGAGCAGTTCTTC. Translated: CASRGLAGPYNEQFF.

The chain combines TRBV10-3 with TRBJ2-2; D gene uncertain. Deletions cut 11 bases from V and 6 bases from J, with 10 bases between. The CDR3 is 11 amino acids. Germline CDR1 and CDR2: ENHRY and SYGVKD. In DNA, the CDR3 is TGTGCCTCGGGCCTTCCCGGGGAGCTGTTTTTT. Protein: CASGLPGELFF.

The J gene is TRBJ2-1, the V gene TRBV4-2; 8 bases are shared with TRBD2. Per germline, CDR1 LGHNA and CDR2 YNFKEQ. The trim removed 4 bases at V and 0 bases at J, leaving 11 bases unmatched. This CDR3 region has 18 residues. The CDR3 DNA sequence: TGTGCCAGCAGCCCCACAGAGAGCGGGGGTGGCTCCTACAATGAGCAGTTCTTC. Translating it yields CASSPTESGGGSYNEQFF.

The chain uses TRBV5-1 and TRBJ2-5; 7 bases match TRBD2. The junction had 7 bases not matched to a gene; V was cut back by 1 base and J by 1 base. The CDR3 runs 16 residues. Germline V gives CDR1 SGHRS, CDR2 YFSETQ. This chain's CDR3 is CASSLSRGGVQETQYF. The CDR3 DNA reads TGCGCCAGCAGCTTGAGTCGTGGGGGGGTCCAAGAGACCCAGTACTTC.

The rearrangement uses TRBV7-8 and TRBJ1-6, with TRBD1 matching 8 bases. This CDR3 has 15 residues. The junction had 8 bases not matched to a gene; V was cut back by 5 bases and J by 8 bases. In germline, CDR1 is SGHVS, CDR2 FQNEAQ. The CDR3 here is CASSPGGRTYSPLHF. The CDR3 DNA follows: TGTGCCAGCAGCCCAGGGGGCAGGACATATTCACCCCTCCACTTT.

The genes are TRBV14 and TRBJ2-2, with unresolved D. V was cut by 0 bases and J by 5 bases, with 10 bases left in between. Germline CDR1 and CDR2: SGHDN and FVKESK. The CDR3 length is 15 residues. CDR3 region: CASSQELGNTGELFF. The CDR3 region has the DNA TGTGCCAGCAGCCAAGAATTGGGGAATACCGGGGAGCTGTTTTTT.

The rearrangement uses TRBV5-1 and TRBJ2-4, with D perhaps matching TRBD1 (5 bases). V shed 0 bases and J shed 7 bases, with 14 bases lying between them. Germline V gene lookup returns CDR1 SGHRS and CDR2 YFSETQ. CDR3 size: 15 residues. This chain's CDR3 is CASSLEAGKWNIQYF. CDR3 DNA: TGCGCCAGCAGCTTGGAGGCAGGGAAATGGAACATTCAGTACTTC.

CDR3 sequence reads: CATSQNLAAGSYNEQFF. CDR3 coding DNA: TGTGCCACCAGCCAAAATCTAGCGGCTGGCTCCTACAATGAGCAGTTCTTC. The rearrangement joins TRBV15 to TRBJ2-1; 7 bases are shared with TRBD2. With 5 bases clipped from V and 0 bases from J, the junction kept 10 bases outside the gene matches. The CDR3 has 17 residues. Germline V gene data show CDR1 as LNHNV and CDR2 as YYDKDF (reference sequence).